The sequence of this TCR beta chain was determined in a study of T cells in Graves' hyperthyroidism and ophthalmopathy. Any patient presenting with uncontrolled infection, other autoimmune disease, pregnancy or lactation was left out. Authors of the study amplified TCR beta CDR3 regions from RNA transcripts. Carried out on the TCR CDR3, a first-round RT-PCR used the HTBI primer set. One entry per CDR3 protein results from TCRdb running MiXCR on the multiplex PCR reads. This sample has around 560,000 distinct CDR3 sequences, with over 15% found just once. Germline V gives CDR1 SGHDN, CDR2 FVKESK. The length of the CDR3 is 14 residues. V was cut by 0 bases and J by 2 bases, with 7 bases left in between.

The sequenced sample consisted of blood. This sequence was found in a woman younger than 35 with Graves' hyperthyroidism. This chain connects TRBV14 to TRBJ1-1; D unclear. CDR3 protein: CASSQDFANTEAFF. In DNA form, the CDR3 reads TGTGCCAGCAGCCAAGATTTTGCTAACACTGAAGCTTTCTTT.